This T cell receptor beta chain was captured in a study of cytomegalovirus exposure and HLA in healthy donors. Study results and limitations: The study listed roughly 150 cytomegalovirus-associated TCR beta chains.

Per the germline V gene, CDR1 is MDHEN and CDR2 is SYDVKM. After removal of 6 bases from V and 5 bases from J, the junction contained 11 bases not matched to a gene. The length of the CDR3 is 15 residues. Sequenced by immunoSEQ multiplex PCR; TCRdb stores in-frame clones only, minus some. The sample lists more than 95,000 clones, more than 95% occurring once. About this clone itself: Its specificity is unknown.

The source of this sequence is a man between 18 and 29 years old in good health and CMV-seronegative. Sequences were obtained from PBMCs. The rearrangement uses TRBV28 and TRBJ2-7; 9 bases fit TRBD1. The CDR3 DNA reads as TGTGCCAGCAGGACCGGGACAGGGAAGATCCACGAGCAGTACTTC. Translated, it gives CASRTGTGKIHEQYF.